This T cell receptor (beta chain) appears in the sequencing data of a study of T cells after yellow fever vaccination. MiXCR, run by TCRdb on the 5' RACE reads, gives a single entry per CDR3 protein. Of approximately 300,000 distinct CDR3 sequences in the sample, over 10% were seen once. The sample holds a few counts of this clonotype. The CDR3 runs 15 residues. Trimming shortened V by 5 bases and J by 0 bases, and 11 bases separated the two germline ends. Per germline, CDR1 SGHKS and CDR2 YYEKEE (reference sequence). This sequence joins TRBV5-5 and TRBJ2-2; no firm D call. The sequence derives from a man under 40 who received the YFV17D yellow fever vaccine. This specimen consisted of CD4+ T cells sorted from PBMCs, obtained 45 days after the yellow fever booster vaccination. CDR3 loop: CASSREAANTGELFF. The CDR3 DNA reads TGTGCCAGCAGTCGCGAGGCCGCGAACACCGGGGAGCTGTTTTTT.